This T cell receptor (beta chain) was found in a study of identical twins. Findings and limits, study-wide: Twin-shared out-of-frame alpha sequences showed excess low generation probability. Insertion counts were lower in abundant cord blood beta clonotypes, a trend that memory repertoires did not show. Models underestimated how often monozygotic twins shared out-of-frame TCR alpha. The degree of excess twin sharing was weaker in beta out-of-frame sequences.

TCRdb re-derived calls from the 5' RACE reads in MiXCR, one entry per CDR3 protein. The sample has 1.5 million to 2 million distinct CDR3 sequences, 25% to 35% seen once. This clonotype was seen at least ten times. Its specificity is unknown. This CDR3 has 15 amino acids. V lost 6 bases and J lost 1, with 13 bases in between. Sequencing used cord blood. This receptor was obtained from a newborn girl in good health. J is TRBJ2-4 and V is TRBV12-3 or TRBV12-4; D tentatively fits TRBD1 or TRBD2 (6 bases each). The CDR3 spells CASSPGGGAKNIQYF. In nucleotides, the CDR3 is TGTGCCAGCAGCCCCGGAGGGGGGGCCAAAAACATTCAGTACTTC.